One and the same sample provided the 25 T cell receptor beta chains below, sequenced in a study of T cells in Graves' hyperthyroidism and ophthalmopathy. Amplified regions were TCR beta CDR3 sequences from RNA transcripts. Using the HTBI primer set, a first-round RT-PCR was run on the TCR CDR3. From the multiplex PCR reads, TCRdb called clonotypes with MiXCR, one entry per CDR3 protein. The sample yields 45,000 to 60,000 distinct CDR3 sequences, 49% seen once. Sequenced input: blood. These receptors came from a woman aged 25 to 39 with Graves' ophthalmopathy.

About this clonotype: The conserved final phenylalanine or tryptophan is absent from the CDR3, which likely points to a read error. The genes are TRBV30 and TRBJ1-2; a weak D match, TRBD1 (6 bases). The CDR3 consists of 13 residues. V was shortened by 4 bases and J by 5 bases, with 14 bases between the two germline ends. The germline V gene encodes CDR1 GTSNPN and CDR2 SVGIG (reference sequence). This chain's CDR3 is CAWIRGAGYGYTC. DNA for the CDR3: TGTGCCTGGATCAGGGGTGCTGGGTATGGCTACACCTGC.

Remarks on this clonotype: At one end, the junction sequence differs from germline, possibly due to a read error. The CDR3 nucleotides read TGTGCCAGCAGATTAGGTGGGGACTATGGCTACACCTTC. Its protein product is CASRLGGDYGYTF. The chain uses TRBV11-3 and TRBJ1-2; D is unresolved. CDR3 length equals 13 residues. Germline CDR1 SGHNT, CDR2 YENEEA.

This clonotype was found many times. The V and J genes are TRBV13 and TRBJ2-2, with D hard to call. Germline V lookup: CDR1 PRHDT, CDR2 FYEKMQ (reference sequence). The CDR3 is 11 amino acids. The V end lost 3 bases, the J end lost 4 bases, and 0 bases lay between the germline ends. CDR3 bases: TGTGCCAGCAGCTTCACCGGGGAGCTGTTTTTT. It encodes CASSFTGELFF.

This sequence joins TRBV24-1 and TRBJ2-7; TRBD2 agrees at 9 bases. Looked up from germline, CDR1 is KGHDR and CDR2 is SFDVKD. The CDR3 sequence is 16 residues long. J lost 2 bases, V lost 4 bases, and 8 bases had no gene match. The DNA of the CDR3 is TGTGCCACCAGTGAGGCTCTAGCGGGGAAAACCTACGAGCAGTACTTC. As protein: CATSEALAGKTYEQYF.

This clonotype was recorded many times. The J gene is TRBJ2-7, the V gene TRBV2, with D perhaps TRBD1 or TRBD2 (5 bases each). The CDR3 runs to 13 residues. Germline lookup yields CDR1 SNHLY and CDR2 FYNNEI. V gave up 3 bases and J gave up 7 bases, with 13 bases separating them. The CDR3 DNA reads TGTGCCAGCAGTGAGCCCGGGACGTGGGAGCAGTACTTC. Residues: CASSEPGTWEQYF.

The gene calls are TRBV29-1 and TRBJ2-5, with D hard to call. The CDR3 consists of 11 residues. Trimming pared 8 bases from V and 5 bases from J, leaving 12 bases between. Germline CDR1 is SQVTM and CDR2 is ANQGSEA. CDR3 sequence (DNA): TGCAGCCAAGTTCCTATCGAGACCCAGTACTTC. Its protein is CSQVPIETQYF.

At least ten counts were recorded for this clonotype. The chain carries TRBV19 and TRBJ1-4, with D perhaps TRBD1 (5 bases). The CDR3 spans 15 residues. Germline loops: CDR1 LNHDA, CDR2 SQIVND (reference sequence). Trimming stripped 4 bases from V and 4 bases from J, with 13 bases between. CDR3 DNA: TGTGCCAGTAGTAAGACAGCTCCTTATAATGAAAAACTGTTTTTT. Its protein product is CASSKTAPYNEKLFF.

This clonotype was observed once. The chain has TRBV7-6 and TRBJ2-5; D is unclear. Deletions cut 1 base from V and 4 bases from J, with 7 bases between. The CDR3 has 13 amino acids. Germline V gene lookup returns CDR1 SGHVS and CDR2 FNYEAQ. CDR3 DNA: TGTGCCAGCAGCTTAGTATCCGGAGAGACCCAGTACTTC. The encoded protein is CASSLVSGETQYF.

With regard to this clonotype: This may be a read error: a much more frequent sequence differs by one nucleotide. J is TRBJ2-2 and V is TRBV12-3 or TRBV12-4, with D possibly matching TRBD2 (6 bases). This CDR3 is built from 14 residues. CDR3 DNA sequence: TGTGCCAGCAGTTGGGGGGAAAGCGTCGGGGAGCTGTCTTTT. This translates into CASSWGESVGELSF.

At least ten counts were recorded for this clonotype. CDR3 residues: CATGGPSGSYNEQFF. CDR3 nucleotides: TGTGCGACGGGAGGGCCTTCTGGCTCCTACAATGAGCAGTTCTTC. The V gene is TRBV19, the J gene TRBJ2-1; 8 nucleotides align to TRBD2. This CDR3 spans 15 amino acids. The germline V gene encodes CDR1 LNHDA and CDR2 SQIVND (reference sequence).

In DNA form, the CDR3 reads TGTGCCAGTAGTATAGGACACTTTCCGGGGGCTGGGACAGATACGCAGTATTTT. This encodes CASSIGHFPGAGTDTQYF. The V and J genes are TRBV19 and TRBJ2-3; possibly TRBD1 or TRBD2 for D (6 bases each). The CDR3 contains 18 residues. The V gene lost 1 base and the J gene lost 3 bases, with 20 bases spanning the gap. The germline V gene has CDR1 LNHDA and CDR2 SQIVND (reference sequence).

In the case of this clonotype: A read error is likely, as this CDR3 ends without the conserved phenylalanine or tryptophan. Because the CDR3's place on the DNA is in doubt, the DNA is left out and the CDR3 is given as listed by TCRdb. The chain's CDR3 is CASIPRTNTEAFL. The chain carries TRBV12-3 or TRBV12-4 and TRBJ1-1. 13 amino acids form the CDR3, both terminal residues included.

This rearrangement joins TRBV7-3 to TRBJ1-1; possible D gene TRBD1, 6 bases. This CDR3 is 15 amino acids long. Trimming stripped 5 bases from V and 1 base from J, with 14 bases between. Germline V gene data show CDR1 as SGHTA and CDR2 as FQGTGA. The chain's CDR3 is CASSPTGLANTEAFF. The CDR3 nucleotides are TGTGCCAGCAGCCCAACAGGGCTGGCGAACACTGAAGCTTTCTTT.

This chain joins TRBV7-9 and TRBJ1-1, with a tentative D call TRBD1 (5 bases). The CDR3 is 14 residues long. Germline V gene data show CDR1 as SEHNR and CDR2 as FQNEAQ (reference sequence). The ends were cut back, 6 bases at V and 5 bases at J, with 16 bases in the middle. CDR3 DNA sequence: TGTGCCAGCAGTATTGGGGGAGGAGAGACTGAAGCTTTCTTT. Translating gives CASSIGGGETEAFF.

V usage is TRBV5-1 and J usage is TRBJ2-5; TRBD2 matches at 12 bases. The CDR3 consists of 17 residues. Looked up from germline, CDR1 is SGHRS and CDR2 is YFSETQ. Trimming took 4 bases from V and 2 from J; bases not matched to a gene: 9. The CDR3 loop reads CASSTLAGGPEQETQYF. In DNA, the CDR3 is TGCGCCAGCAGCACCCTAGCGGGAGGGCCGGAGCAAGAGACCCAGTACTTC.

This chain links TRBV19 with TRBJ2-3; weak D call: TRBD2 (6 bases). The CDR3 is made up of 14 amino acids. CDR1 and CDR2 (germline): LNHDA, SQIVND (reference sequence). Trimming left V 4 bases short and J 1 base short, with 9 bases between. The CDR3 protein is CASSKPGGTDTQYF. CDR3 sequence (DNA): TGTGCCAGTAGTAAACCGGGAGGCACAGATACGCAGTATTTT.

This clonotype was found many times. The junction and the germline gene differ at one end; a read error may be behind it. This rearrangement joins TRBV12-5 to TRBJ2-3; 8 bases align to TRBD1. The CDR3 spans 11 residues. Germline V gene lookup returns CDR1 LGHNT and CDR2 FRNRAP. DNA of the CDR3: TGTGCTAGTGGCTTGGGACAGGTGCAGTATTTT. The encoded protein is CASGLGQVQYF.

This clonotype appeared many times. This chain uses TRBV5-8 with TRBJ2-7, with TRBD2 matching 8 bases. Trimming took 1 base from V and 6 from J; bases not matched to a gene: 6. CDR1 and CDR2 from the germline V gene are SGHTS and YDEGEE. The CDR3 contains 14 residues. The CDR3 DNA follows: TGTGCCAGCAGCTTGCCGGGGGGGGAGTTCGAGCAGTACTTC. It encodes CASSLPGGEFEQYF.

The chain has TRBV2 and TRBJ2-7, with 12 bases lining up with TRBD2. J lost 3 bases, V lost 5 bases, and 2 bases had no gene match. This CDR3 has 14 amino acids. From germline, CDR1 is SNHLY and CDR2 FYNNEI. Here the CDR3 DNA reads TGTGCCAGCAGTCAGACTAGCGGGAGCTACGAGCAGTACTTC. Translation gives CASSQTSGSYEQYF.

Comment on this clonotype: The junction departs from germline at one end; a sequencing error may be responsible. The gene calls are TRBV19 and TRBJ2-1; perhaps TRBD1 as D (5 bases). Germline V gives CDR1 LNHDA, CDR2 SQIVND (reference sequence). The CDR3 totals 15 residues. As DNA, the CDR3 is TGTGCCAGTAGTATAGACCAGGGATCCTACAATGGGCAGTTCTTC. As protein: CASSIDQGSYNGQFF.

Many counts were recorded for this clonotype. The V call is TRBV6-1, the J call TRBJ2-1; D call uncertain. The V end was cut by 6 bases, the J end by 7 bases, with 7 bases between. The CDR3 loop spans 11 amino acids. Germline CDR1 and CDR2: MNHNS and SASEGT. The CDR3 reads CASSNTNEQFF. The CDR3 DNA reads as TGTGCCAGCAGCAACACGAATGAGCAGTTCTTC.

The CDR3 DNA reads as TGTGCCAGCAGTGAAGGCGGGATCTACAATGAGCAGTTCTTC. It codes for CASSEGGIYNEQFF. The chain combines TRBV25-1 with TRBJ2-1; a weak D match, TRBD2 (6 bases). CDR3 size: 14 residues. From germline, CDR1 is MGHDK and CDR2 SYGVNS. V gave up 2 bases and J gave up 3 bases, with 8 bases separating them.

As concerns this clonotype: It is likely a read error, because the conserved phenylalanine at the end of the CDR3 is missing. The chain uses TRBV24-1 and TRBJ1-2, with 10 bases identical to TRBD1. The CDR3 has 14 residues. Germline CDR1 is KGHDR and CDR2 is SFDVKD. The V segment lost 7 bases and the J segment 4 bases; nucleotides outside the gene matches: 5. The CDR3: CATRTWTGGYGYTL. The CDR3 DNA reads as TGTGCCACCAGGACTTGGACAGGGGGCTATGGCTACACCCTC.

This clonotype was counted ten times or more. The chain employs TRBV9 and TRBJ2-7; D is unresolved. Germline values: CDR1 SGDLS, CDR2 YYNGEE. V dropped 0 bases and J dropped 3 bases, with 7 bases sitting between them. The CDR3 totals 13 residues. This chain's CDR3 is CASSVAPGYEQYF. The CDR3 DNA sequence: TGTGCCAGCAGCGTAGCTCCGGGCTACGAGCAGTACTTC.

Written as DNA, the CDR3 is TGTGCCAGCAGCTCCCGGGAGAGCGGGGTTCATGGGACCCAGTACTTC. It translates to CASSSRESGVHGTQYF. This chain uses TRBV7-2 with TRBJ2-5; TRBD2 matches at 7 bases. Germline CDR1 reads SGHTA; CDR2 reads FQGNSA. V trimming: 4 bases; J trimming: 7 bases; junction bases outside the gene matches: 15. CDR3 size: 16 residues.